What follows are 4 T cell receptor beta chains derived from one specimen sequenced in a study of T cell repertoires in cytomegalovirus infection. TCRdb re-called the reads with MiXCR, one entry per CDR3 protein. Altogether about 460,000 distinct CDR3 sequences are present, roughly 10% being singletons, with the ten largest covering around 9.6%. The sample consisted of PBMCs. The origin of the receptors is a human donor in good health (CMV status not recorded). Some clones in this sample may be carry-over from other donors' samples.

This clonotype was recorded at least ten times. This CDR3 is CASSLAGGRYNEQFF. Written as DNA, the CDR3 is TGTGCCAGCAGCTTAGCGGGGGGGCGGTACAATGAGCAGTTCTTC. The V gene is TRBV7-2, the J gene TRBJ2-1; D is perhaps TRBD2 (7 bases). The CDR3 is 15 residues long. Germline V gene lookup returns CDR1 SGHTA and CDR2 FQGNSA. Trimming removed 0 bases at V and 4 bases at J, with 10 bases between. The entire variable domain, with the rest obtained from reference TRBV7-2 and TRBJ2-1, is as follows: GAGVSQSPSNKVTEKGKDVELRCDPISGHTALYWYRQSLGQGLEFLIYFQGNSAPDKSGLPSDRFSAERTGGSVSTLTIQRTQQEDSAVYLCASSLAGGRYNEQFFGPGTRLTVL.

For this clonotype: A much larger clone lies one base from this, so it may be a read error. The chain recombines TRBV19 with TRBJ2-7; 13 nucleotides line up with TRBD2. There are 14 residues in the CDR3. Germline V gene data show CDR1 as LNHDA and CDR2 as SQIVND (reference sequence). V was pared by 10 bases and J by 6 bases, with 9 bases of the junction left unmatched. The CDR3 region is CATTGTSGNSEQYF. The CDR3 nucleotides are TGTGCCACGACCGGGACTAGCGGGAACTCCGAGCAGTACTTC.

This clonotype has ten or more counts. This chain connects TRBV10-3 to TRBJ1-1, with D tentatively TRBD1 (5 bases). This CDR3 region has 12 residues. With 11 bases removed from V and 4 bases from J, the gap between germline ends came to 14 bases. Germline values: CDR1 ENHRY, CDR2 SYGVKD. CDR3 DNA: TGTGCCGGGTGGGACGGACGCACTGAAGCTTTCTTT. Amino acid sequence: CAGWDGRTEAFF.

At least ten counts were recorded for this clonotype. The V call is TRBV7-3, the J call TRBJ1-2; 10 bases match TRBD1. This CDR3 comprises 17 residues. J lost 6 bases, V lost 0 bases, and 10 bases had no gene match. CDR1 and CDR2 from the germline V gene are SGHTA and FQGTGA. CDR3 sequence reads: CASSLTTGTGDIDGYTF. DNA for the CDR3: TGTGCCAGCAGCTTAACCACAGGGACAGGGGATATTGATGGCTACACCTTC.